This T cell receptor (beta chain) was sequenced in a study of blood T cell repertoires in COVID-19. Looking at the study overall: COVID-19 samples from acute and convalescent phases originated in the United States, Italy and Spain.

CDR1 SQVTM and CDR2 ANQGSEA come from the germline V gene. The germline V and J ends were trimmed by 4 bases and 7 bases, with 14 bases remaining between them. This CDR3 has 13 residues. This table comes from immunoSEQ multiplex PCR, and its TCRdb copy is limited to in-frame clones, with some not included. This sample yields approximately 210,000 clones, of which approximately 80% are seen a single time; around 10% belongs to the top ten. The chain links TRBV29-1 to TRBJ2-1, with D tentatively TRBD2 (6 bases). Sequences were obtained from PBMCs or T cells enriched from blood (not recorded which). This receptor was taken from a woman in her forties or fifties with acute COVID-19. CDR3 DNA sequence: TGCAGCGTTGTACTGGGCGCGGGGAATGAGCAGTTCTTC. This gives the protein CSVVLGAGNEQFF.